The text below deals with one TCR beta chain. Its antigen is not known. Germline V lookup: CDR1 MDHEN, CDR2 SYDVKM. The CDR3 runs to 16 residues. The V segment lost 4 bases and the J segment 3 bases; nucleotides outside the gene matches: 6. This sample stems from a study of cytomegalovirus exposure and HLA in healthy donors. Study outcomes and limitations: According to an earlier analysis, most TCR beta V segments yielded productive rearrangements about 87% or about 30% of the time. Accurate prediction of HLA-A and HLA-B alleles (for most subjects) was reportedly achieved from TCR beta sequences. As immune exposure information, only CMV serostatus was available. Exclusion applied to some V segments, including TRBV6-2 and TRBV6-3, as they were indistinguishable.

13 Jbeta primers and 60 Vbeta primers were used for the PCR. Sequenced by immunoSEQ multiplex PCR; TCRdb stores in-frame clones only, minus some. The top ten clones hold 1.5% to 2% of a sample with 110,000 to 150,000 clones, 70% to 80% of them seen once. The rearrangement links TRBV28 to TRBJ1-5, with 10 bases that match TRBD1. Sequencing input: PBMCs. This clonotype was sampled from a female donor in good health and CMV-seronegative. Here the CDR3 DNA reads TGTGCCAGCAGTTCCGCCGGGACAGGGGTCAATCAGCCCCAGCATTTT. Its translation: CASSSAGTGVNQPQHF.